The sequence of this T cell receptor beta chain was determined in a study of blood T cells in healthy people across ages. This CDR3 has 15 amino acids. With V trimmed by 5 bases and J by 5 bases, 12 bases remained unmatched. In germline, CDR1 is DFQATT, CDR2 SNEGSKA (reference sequence). This clonotype was seen only a few times. A read error may be the cause here, since a much bigger clone is one base away. The second PCR ran about 6 to 11 cycles with a sample-barcoded 5' primer and J-beta primers. MiXCR was run by TCRdb on the 5' RACE reads, yielding one entry per CDR3 protein. The sample shows 550,000 to 800,000 distinct CDR3 sequences, 32% of them seen only once.

This sequence joins TRBV20-1 and TRBJ2-1; 7 bases map to TRBD2. This TCR derives from a woman older than 75 in good health. The sample comprised blood. CDR3 region: CSAGVGRGYHNEQFF. DNA for the CDR3: TGCAGTGCTGGGGTGGGGCGGGGGTACCACAATGAGCAGTTCTTC.